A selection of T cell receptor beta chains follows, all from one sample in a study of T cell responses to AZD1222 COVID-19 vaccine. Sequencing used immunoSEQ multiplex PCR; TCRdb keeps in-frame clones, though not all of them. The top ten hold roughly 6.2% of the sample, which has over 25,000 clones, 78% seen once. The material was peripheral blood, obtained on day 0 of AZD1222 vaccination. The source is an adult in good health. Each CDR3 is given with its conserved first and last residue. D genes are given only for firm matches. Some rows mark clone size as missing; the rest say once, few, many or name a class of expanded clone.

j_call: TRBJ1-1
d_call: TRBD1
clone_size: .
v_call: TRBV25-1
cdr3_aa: CASSGQGSMNTEAFF
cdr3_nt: TGTGCCAGCAGTGGACAGGGGTCCATGAACACTGAAGCTTTCTTT

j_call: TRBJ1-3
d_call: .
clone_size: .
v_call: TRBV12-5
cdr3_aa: CASGKTVRGSGNTIYF
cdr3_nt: TGTGCTAGTGGCAAGACGGTTAGGGGCTCTGGAAACACCATATATTTT

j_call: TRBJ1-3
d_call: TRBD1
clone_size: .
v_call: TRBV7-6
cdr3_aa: CASSLTTGAGNTIYF
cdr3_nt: TGTGCCAGCAGCTTAACGACAGGGGCTGGAAACACCATATATTTT

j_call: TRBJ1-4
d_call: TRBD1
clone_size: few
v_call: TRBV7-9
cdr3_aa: CASSSDRGREKLFF
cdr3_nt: TGTGCCAGCAGCTCCGACAGGGGTAGAGAAAAACTGTTTTTT

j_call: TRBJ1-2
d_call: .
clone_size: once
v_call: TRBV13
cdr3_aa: CASSLGTGRYGYTF
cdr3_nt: TGTGCCAGCAGCTTAGGCACAGGGCGCTATGGCTACACCTTC

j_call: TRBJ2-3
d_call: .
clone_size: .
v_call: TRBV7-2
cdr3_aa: CASSLRAAWSGTDTQYF
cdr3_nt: TGTGCCAGCAGCTTACGGGCAGCATGGAGTGGCACAGATACGCAGTATTTT

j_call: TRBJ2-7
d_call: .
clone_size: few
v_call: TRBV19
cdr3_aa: CASSNQQGGYEQYF
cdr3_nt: TGTGCCAGTAGTAACCAACAGGGAGGCTACGAGCAGTACTTC

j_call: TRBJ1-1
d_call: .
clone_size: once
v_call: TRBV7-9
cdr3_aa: CASSLGSVTVAFF
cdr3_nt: TGTGCCAGCAGCTTAGGGTCAGTAACCGTGGCTTTCTTT

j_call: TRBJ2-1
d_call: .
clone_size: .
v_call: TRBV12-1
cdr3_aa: CASSFRSREFF
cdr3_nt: TGTGCCAGCAGCTTTAGGTCCCGGGAGTTCTTC

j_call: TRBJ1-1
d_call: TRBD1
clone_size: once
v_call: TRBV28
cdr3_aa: CASSLLEGAYTEAFF
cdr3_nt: TGTGCCAGCAGTCTCCTAGAGGGGGCCTACACTGAAGCTTTCTTT

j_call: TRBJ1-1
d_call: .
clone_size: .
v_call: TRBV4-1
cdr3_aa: CASSQDKRWDTEAFF
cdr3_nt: TGCGCCAGCAGCCAAGATAAGCGTTGGGACACTGAAGCTTTCTTT

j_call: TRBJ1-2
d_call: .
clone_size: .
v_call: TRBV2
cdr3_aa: CASSPGTYGYTF
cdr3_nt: TGTGCCAGCAGTCCAGGAACGTATGGCTACACCTTC

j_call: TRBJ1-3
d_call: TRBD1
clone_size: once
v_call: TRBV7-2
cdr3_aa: CASSLASTGPGNTIYF
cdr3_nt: TGTGCCAGCAGCTTAGCCTCGACAGGGCCTGGAAACACCATATATTTT

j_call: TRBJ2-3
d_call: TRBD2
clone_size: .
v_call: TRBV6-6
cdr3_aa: CASAKAGSTDTQYF
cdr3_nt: TGTGCCAGCGCAAAAGCGGGGAGCACAGATACGCAGTATTTT

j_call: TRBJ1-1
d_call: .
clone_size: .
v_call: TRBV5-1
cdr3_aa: CASSLGGASTEAFF
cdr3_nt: TGCGCCAGCAGCTTGGGAGGGGCGTCCACTGAAGCTTTCTTT

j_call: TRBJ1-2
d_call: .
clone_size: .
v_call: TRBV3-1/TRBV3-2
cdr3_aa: CASSEQGSRPNYGYTF
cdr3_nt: TGTGCCAGCAGCGAACAGGGTTCGCGTCCCAACTATGGCTACACCTTC

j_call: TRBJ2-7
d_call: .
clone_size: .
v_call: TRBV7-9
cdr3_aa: CASSLGATSNEQYF
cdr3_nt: TGTGCCAGCAGCTTAGGGGCCACCTCCAACGAGCAGTACTTC

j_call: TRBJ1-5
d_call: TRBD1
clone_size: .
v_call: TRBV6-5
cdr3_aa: CATRTQGQPQHF
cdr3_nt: TGTGCCACCAGAACACAGGGGCAGCCCCAGCATTTT

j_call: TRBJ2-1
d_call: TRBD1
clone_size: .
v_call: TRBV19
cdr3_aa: CASTLRQGIYNEQFF
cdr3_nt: TGTGCCAGTACCTTGAGACAGGGAATTTACAATGAGCAGTTCTTC

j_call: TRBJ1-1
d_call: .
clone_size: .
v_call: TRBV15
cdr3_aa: CATSSQGRAEAFF
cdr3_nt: TGTGCCACCAGCAGTCAGGGTCGGGCTGAAGCTTTCTTT

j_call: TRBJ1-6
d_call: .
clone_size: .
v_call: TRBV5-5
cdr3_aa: CASSLGEGRWSPLHF
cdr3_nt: TGTGCCAGCAGCTTGGGGGAGGGGAGGTGGTCACCCCTCCACTTT

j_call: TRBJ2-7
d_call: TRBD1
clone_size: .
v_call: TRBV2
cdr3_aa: CASGGTGVYEQYF
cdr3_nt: TGTGCCAGCGGCGGGACAGGGGTTTACGAGCAGTACTTC

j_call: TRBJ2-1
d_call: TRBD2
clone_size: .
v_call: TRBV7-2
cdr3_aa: CASSPRGTSGSAYYNEQFF
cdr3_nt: TGTGCCAGCAGCCCCCGCGGGACTAGCGGGAGTGCCTACTACAATGAGCAGTTCTTC

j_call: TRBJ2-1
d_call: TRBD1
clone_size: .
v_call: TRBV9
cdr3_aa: CASSVAAGGSFGTYNEQFF
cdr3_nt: TGTGCCAGCAGCGTAGCGGCAGGGGGTTCGTTTGGAACCTACAATGAGCAGTTCTTC

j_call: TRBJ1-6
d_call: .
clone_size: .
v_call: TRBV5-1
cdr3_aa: CASSLEGRDNSPLHF
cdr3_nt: TGCGCCAGCAGCTTGGAGGGACGGGATAATTCACCCCTCCACTTT

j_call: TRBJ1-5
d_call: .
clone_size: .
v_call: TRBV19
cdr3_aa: CASSIWGFSNQPQHF
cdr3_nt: TGTGCCAGTAGTATTTGGGGGTTTAGCAATCAGCCCCAGCATTTT

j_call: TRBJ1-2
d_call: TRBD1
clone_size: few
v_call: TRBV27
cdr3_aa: CASSPHRTGTSYGYTF
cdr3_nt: TGTGCCAGCAGTCCCCATCGGACAGGGACCTCCTATGGCTACACCTTC

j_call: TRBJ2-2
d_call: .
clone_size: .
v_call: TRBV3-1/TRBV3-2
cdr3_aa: CASSLYTGTQNTGELFF
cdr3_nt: TGTGCCAGCAGCCTATACACCGGGACTCAGAACACCGGGGAGCTGTTTTTT

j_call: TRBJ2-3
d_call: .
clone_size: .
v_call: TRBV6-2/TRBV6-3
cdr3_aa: CASSYGGSTDTQYF
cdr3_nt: TGTGCCAGCAGTTACGGCGGGAGCACAGATACGCAGTATTTT

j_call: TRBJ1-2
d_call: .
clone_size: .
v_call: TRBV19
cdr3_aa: CASSIPGSRGGYTF
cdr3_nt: TGTGCCAGTAGTATTCCCGGATCCAGGGGTGGCTACACCTTC

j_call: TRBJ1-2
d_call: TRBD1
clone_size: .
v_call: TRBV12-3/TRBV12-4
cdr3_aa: CASSSGQGYGYTF
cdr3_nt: TGTGCCAGCAGTAGCGGACAGGGCTATGGCTACACCTTC

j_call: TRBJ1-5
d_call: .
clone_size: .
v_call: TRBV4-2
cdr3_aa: CASSQVPTTGSNLPQHF
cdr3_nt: TGTGCCAGCAGCCAAGTCCCTACTACGGGGAGCAATCTGCCCCAGCATTTT

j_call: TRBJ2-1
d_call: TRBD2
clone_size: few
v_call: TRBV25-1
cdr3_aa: CASSVLGGGLANEQFF
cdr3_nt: TGTGCCAGCAGTGTACTTGGCGGGGGGCTTGCGAATGAGCAGTTCTTC

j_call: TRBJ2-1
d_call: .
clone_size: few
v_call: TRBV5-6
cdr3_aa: CASSLSLNEQFF
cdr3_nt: TGTGCCAGCAGCTTGAGCCTAAATGAGCAGTTCTTC

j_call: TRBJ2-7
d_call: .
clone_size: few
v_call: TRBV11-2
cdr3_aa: CASSLDVGAVKAYEQYF
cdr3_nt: TGTGCCAGCAGCTTAGATGTTGGGGCAGTAAAGGCCTACGAGCAGTACTTC

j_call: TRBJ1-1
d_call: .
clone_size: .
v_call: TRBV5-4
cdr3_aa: CASSLGLGPNTEAFF
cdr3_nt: TGTGCCAGCAGCCTAGGGTTGGGGCCGAACACTGAAGCTTTCTTT

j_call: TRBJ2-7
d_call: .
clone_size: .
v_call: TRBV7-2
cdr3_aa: CASSLGNGGADEQYF
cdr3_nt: TGTGCCAGCAGCTTAGGTAACGGGGGCGCCGACGAGCAGTACTTC

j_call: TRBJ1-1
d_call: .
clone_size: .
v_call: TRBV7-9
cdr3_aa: CASSLVPQALTEAFF
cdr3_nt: TGTGCCAGCAGCTTAGTCCCCCAGGCGCTAACTGAAGCTTTCTTT

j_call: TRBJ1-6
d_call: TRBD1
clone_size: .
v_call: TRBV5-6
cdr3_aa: CASSLGQGVGSPLHF
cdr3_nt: TGTGCCAGCAGCTTGGGGCAGGGGGTCGGTTCACCCCTCCACTTT

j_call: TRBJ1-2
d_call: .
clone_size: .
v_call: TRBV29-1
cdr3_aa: CSVAGAGRTANYGYTF
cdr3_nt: TGCAGCGTTGCCGGGGCGGGAAGGACTGCTAACTATGGCTACACCTTC

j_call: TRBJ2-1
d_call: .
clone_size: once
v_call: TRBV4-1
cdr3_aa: CASSPAVAVSYNEQFF
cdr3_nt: TGCGCCAGCAGCCCAGCTGTAGCGGTCTCCTACAATGAGCAGTTCTTC

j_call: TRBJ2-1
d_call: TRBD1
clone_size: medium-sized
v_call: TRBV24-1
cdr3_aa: CATSDFGQDREQFF
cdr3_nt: TGTGCCACCAGTGATTTCGGACAGGATCGCGAGCAGTTCTTC

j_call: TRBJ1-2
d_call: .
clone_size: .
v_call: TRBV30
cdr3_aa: CAWSVYRGYYTF
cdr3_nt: TGTGCCTGGAGTGTATATAGGGGGTACTACACCTTC

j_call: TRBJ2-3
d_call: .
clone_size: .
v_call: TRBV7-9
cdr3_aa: CASSLGLGLTDTQYF
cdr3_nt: TGTGCCAGCAGCTTAGGCCTGGGCCTCACAGATACGCAGTATTTT

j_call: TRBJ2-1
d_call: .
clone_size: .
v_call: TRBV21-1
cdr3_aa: CASSKVGGRLCYNEQFF
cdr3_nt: TGTGCCAGCAGCAAAGTAGGCGGGAGGTTATGCTACAATGAGCAGTTCTTC

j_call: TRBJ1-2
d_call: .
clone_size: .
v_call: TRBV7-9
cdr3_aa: CASSFGTGGGYGYTF
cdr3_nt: TGTGCCAGCAGCTTCGGTACCGGGGGCGGCTATGGCTACACCTTC

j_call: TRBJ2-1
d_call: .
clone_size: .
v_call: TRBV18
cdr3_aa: CASSPAGTSEQFF
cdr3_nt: TGTGCCAGCTCACCCGCCGGGACAAGTGAGCAGTTCTTC

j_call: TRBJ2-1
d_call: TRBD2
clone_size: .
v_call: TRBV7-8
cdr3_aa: CASSFWGEGYNEQFF
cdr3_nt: TGTGCCAGCAGCTTTTGGGGGGAGGGGTACAATGAGCAGTTCTTC

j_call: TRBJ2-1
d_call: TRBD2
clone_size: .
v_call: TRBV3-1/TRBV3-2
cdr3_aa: CASSQLAGGSYNEQFF
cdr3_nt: TGTGCCAGCAGCCAGTTAGCGGGAGGCTCCTACAATGAGCAGTTCTTC

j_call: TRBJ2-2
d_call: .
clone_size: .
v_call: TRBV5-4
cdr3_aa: CASAKGGGGTGELFF
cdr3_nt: TGTGCCAGCGCTAAGGGAGGGGGGGGCACCGGGGAGCTGTTTTTT